The sequence of this T cell receptor (beta chain) was determined in a study of CD8 T cells in ankylosing spondylitis. Overall study results and limits: Disease-associated clones were reportedly significantly overrepresented in matched ankylosing spondylitis synovial fluid. Prior literature has documented some motif variants in synovial fluid and blood from reactive arthritis. A motif of 7 to 9 highly homologous TCR beta variants was seen as apparently characteristic of ankylosing spondylitis blood. Within peripheral blood, clones linked to disease were CD8+ and relatively rare.

Germline-derived CDR1 and CDR2 are SGHRS and YFSETQ. The J segment lost 4 bases and the V segment lost 4 bases, leaving 5 bases of the junction unmatched. This CDR3 spans 16 amino acids. Generation of TCR beta libraries employed quantitative 5'-RACE incorporating molecular barcodes. TCRdb ran MiXCR on the 5' RACE reads and lists one entry per CDR3 protein. The data hold about 700,000 distinct CDR3 sequences, with around 20% observed a single time. This clonotype has just a few counts. What it binds is unknown. Input material: blood, either unsorted or a sorted T cell fraction (not recorded which). This clonotype was obtained from a male donor with ankylosing spondylitis. This chain connects TRBV5-1 to TRBJ2-1; 13 bases match TRBD2. DNA of the CDR3: TGCGCCAGCAGCCCGGGACTAGCGGGGCAATACAATGAGCAGTTCTTC. Protein product: CASSPGLAGQYNEQFF.